The sequence of this T cell receptor (beta chain) was determined in a study of shared clonotypes between healthy human individuals. As for this clone: Antigen specificity is unknown.

In the source study's methods: ImmunoSEQ supplied junction-only sequences lacking quality scores, so filtering was different. This table comes from immunoSEQ multiplex PCR, and its TCRdb copy is limited to in-frame clones, with some not included. V and J calls and clone size are copied from that table; D and trimming were computed from the DNA. The table lists more than 1 million clones, 78% of them singletons. Trimming took 5 bases from V and 6 from J; bases not matched to a gene: 4. CDR1 is SGHTA and CDR2 is FQGNSA in the germline V gene. This CDR3 region has 14 residues. Study results and limitations: Generation probabilities of non-shared clonotypes were lower (relative to those shared by all four donors).

The rearrangement joins TRBV7-2 to TRBJ1-5; 10 nucleotides align to TRBD1. The sequenced material came from memory CD4+ T cells from PBMCs. Indicated subset: CD45RA-negative fraction. The clonotype comes from a man aged 18 to 35 in good health. Some clones in this sample may be carry-over from other donors' samples. CDR3 region: CASSPGTGVQPQHF. CDR3 DNA sequence: TGTGCCAGCAGCCCCGGGACAGGGGTTCAGCCCCAGCATTTT.